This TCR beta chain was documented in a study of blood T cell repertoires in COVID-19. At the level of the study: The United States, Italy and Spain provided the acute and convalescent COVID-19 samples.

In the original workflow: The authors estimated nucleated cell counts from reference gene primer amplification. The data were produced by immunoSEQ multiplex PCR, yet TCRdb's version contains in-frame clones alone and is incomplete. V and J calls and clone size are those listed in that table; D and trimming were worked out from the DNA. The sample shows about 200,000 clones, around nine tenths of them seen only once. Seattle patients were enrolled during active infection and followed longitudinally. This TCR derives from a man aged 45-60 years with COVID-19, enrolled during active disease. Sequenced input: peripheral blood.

In DNA form, the CDR3 reads TGTGCCAGCAGCGTCGGGACAGATAGCAATCAGCCCCAGCATTTT. Its protein is CASSVGTDSNQPQHF. This chain links TRBV7-6 with TRBJ1-5; TRBD1 matches 7 bases. This CDR3 region has 15 residues. J gave up 0 bases and V 5 bases, and 4 bases lay outside the gene matches. The germline V gene has CDR1 SGHVS and CDR2 FNYEAQ.